This entry lists 27 T cell receptor beta chains sequenced from one sample in a study of T cell repertoires in cytomegalovirus infection. No antigen has been identified for these receptors. Each CDR3 protein gets one entry after TCRdb re-called the reads with MiXCR. The table has 80,000 to 90,000 distinct CDR3 sequences, roughly half seen once. The sample was CD8+ T cells from cultured PBMCs, taken from culture after CMV antigen stimulation. The receptors come from a human donor in good health (CMV status not recorded). Some clones in this sample may be carry-over from other donors' samples.

The chain carries TRBV11-2 and TRBJ2-3, with TRBD2 matching over 8 bases. The CDR3 sequence is 15 residues long. CDR1 SGHAT and CDR2 FQNNGV come from the germline V gene. J gave up 3 bases and V 5 bases, and 7 bases lay outside the gene matches. The CDR3 DNA is TGTGCCAGCAGCAATGTGGCGGGAGGAACAGATACGCAGTATTTT. It codes for CASSNVAGGTDTQYF.

A few counts support this clonotype. The chain combines TRBV30 with TRBJ1-2; D is ambiguous. CDR3 length: 13 amino acids. Trimming left V 3 bases short and J 3 bases short, with 11 bases between. Per germline, CDR1 GTSNPN and CDR2 SVGIG (reference sequence). CDR3 in amino acids: CAWSPDGYYGYTF. The CDR3 DNA sequence: TGTGCCTGGAGCCCCGACGGCTACTATGGCTACACCTTC.

This chain links TRBV12-3 or TRBV12-4 with TRBJ2-2; D might be TRBD2 (6 bases). The germline V and J ends were trimmed by 0 bases and 8 bases, with 19 bases remaining between them. The CDR3 is 17 residues long. CDR3 bases: TGTGCCAGCAGTTTAGCCGGGGGACTGCCCCGGGGAGGGGAGCTGTTTTTT. Protein product: CASSLAGGLPRGGELFF.

This clonotype has just one count. CDR3 loop: CASSRRDRSSGANVLTF. The CDR3, as DNA: TGTGCCAGCAGCCGCAGGGACAGAAGCTCTGGGGCCAACGTCCTGACTTTC. V gene TRBV7-9 combines with J gene TRBJ2-6, with 7 bases that match TRBD1. In germline, CDR1 is SEHNR, CDR2 FQNEAQ (reference sequence). This CDR3 has 17 residues. The V gene end was trimmed by 5 bases and the J gene end by 0 bases; junction bases not matched to a gene: 7.

The chain's CDR3 is CASSGTGRTSAQVEKLFF. In nucleotides, the CDR3 is TGTGCCAGCAGTGGGACAGGGAGAACCAGCGCGCAAGTAGAAAAACTGTTTTTT. The chain has TRBV7-6 and TRBJ1-4; 9 positions match TRBD1. The junction had 19 bases not matched to a gene; V was cut back by 6 bases and J by 8 bases. Per germline, CDR1 SGHVS and CDR2 FNYEAQ. This CDR3 has 18 residues.

This clonotype was counted only a few times. The V and J genes are TRBV7-9 and TRBJ2-1; 16 bases are a match to TRBD2. V shed 5 bases, J shed 0 bases, and the junction held 7 bases outside the gene matches. The CDR3 has 19 residues. Germline assignment: CDR1 SEHNR and CDR2 FQNEAQ (reference sequence). The CDR3 spells CASSLGLAGGPRSYNEQFF. CDR3 DNA: TGTGCCAGCAGCCTGGGACTAGCGGGAGGGCCTCGCTCCTACAATGAGCAGTTCTTC.

Only a few counts were recorded for this clonotype. The chain couples TRBV7-8 to TRBJ2-2; TRBD2 matches 8 bases. The CDR3 loop spans 15 amino acids. After removal of 3 bases from V and 4 bases from J, the junction contained 4 bases not matched to a gene. CDR1 is SGHVS, CDR2 FQNEAQ, per germline. This chain's CDR3 is CASSFGGVGTGELFF. CDR3 sequence (DNA): TGTGCCAGCAGCTTCGGGGGGGTCGGCACCGGGGAGCTGTTTTTT.

V usage is TRBV20-1 and J usage is TRBJ2-1; the D gene is possibly TRBD2 (5 bases). V lost 0 bases and J lost 7, with 7 bases in between. The germline V gene has CDR1 DFQATT and CDR2 SNEGSKA (reference sequence). The CDR3 runs 12 residues. The CDR3 DNA follows: TGCAGTGCTAGAGAAACTAGAAATGAGCAGTTCTTC. Protein product: CSARETRNEQFF.

This clonotype has at least ten counts. The V gene is TRBV7-8, the J gene TRBJ2-1; D is perhaps TRBD2 (6 bases). The CDR3 loop spans 16 amino acids. CDR1 and CDR2 from the germline V gene are SGHVS and FQNEAQ. Trimming removed 0 bases from V and 3 bases from J, with 12 bases in between. The DNA for the CDR3 is TGTGCCAGCAGCTTAGCTACTAGCCGCAACTACAATGAGCAGTTCTTC. Translating it yields CASSLATSRNYNEQFF.

The chain couples TRBV28 to TRBJ2-3; D is unresolved. Germline V lookup: CDR1 MDHEN, CDR2 SYDVKM. The CDR3 is 15 amino acids. V gave up 5 bases and J gave up 4 bases, with 16 bases separating them. Written as DNA, the CDR3 is TGTGCCAGCAGTCTCTCCCGACTGGAGCCAGATACGCAGTATTTT. Amino acids: CASSLSRLEPDTQYF.

This chain connects TRBV12-3 or TRBV12-4 to TRBJ1-1; no clear D. Trimming took off 6 bases at V and 4 bases at J, with 12 bases between the two ends. The CDR3 consists of 13 residues. The CDR3 region is CASSQSPVTEAFF. DNA for the CDR3: TGTGCCAGCAGCCAGAGCCCGGTCACTGAAGCTTTCTTT.

V usage is TRBV7-6 and J usage is TRBJ2-5; maybe TRBD1 (6 bases). Germline loops: CDR1 SGHVS, CDR2 FNYEAQ. V dropped 4 bases and J dropped 1 base, with 16 bases sitting between them. CDR3 length: 16 amino acids. CDR3 sequence (DNA): TGTGCCAGCAGCTCCTTCCGGGACAACAGCCAAGAGACCCAGTACTTC. Protein sequence: CASSSFRDNSQETQYF.

A few counts support this clonotype. V and J are TRBV11-2 and TRBJ2-5, with 7 bases lining up with TRBD2. This CDR3 spans 14 amino acids. V was clipped by 4 bases and J by 4 bases; unmatched bases: 6. Germline CDR1 SGHAT, CDR2 FQNNGV. The CDR3 protein is CASSSSGTRETQYF. Here the CDR3 DNA reads TGTGCCAGCAGCTCAAGCGGGACCCGAGAGACCCAGTACTTC.

The genes are TRBV11-2 and TRBJ2-1; possibly TRBD2 for D (5 bases). The CDR3 spans 18 residues. The V and J ends lost 0 bases and 0 bases respectively, with 15 bases between them. Germline loops: CDR1 SGHAT, CDR2 FQNNGV. The CDR3 loop is CASSLDRRGGRSYNEQFF. CDR3 DNA sequence: TGTGCCAGCAGCTTAGATCGCAGAGGCGGGCGCTCCTACAATGAGCAGTTCTTC.

V usage is TRBV4-2 and J usage is TRBJ1-5; D is ambiguous. Trimming took 1 base from V and 2 from J, leaving 9 bases between them. Germline-derived CDR1 and CDR2 are LGHNA and YNFKEQ. The CDR3 is 15 amino acids. The CDR3 region has the DNA TGTGCCAGCAGCCAAGTAACCTCAGGCAATCAGCCCCAGCATTTT. Translating it yields CASSQVTSGNQPQHF.

V is TRBV2 and J is TRBJ1-4, with D perhaps TRBD1 (6 bases). This CDR3 contains 14 residues. Germline CDR1 SNHLY, CDR2 FYNNEI. V shed 8 bases and J shed 8 bases, with 18 bases lying between them. CDR3 residues: CASEPGAGREKLFF. CDR3 nucleotide sequence: TGTGCCAGCGAACCGGGGGCTGGACGGGAAAAACTGTTTTTT.

The CDR3 sequence: CAISEFQGRNYGYTF. The CDR3 DNA reads TGTGCCATCAGTGAGTTCCAGGGACGGAACTATGGCTACACCTTC. The J gene is TRBJ1-2, the V gene TRBV10-3; a weak D match, TRBD1 (5 bases). V was cut by 1 base and J by 2 bases, with 11 bases left in between. The CDR3 loop spans 15 amino acids. Germline CDR1 and CDR2: ENHRY and SYGVKD.

The rearrangement uses TRBV9 and TRBJ2-3; no reliable D call. V gave up 4 bases and J gave up 0 bases, with 12 bases separating them. The germline V gene encodes CDR1 SGDLS and CDR2 YYNGEE. This CDR3 is 15 amino acids long. The CDR3 is CASSLSPSSTDTQYF. The CDR3 DNA sequence: TGTGCCAGCAGCCTCTCCCCATCTAGCACAGATACGCAGTATTTT.

This clonotype was detected only a few times. The chain uses TRBV11-2 and TRBJ1-2; unclear D gene. CDR3 length: 12 residues. The germline V and J ends were trimmed by 5 bases and 6 bases, with 10 bases remaining between them. Germline CDR1 is SGHAT and CDR2 is FQNNGV. Here the CDR3 reads CASSPVSDGYTF. As DNA, the CDR3 is TGTGCCAGCAGCCCAGTTTCGGATGGCTACACCTTC.

V is TRBV20-1 and J is TRBJ2-1, with TRBD2 matching 11 bases. Trimming cost V 1 base and J 3 bases; bases outside gene matches: 11. The CDR3 totals 18 residues. Germline CDR1 reads DFQATT; CDR2 reads SNEGSKA (reference sequence). CDR3 sequence: CSARGEGGLAEDYNEQFF. The DNA for the CDR3 is TGCAGTGCTAGAGGAGAGGGGGGACTAGCGGAAGACTACAATGAGCAGTTCTTC.

The J gene is TRBJ2-1, the V gene TRBV18; 10 bases align to TRBD2. The V and J ends lost 3 bases and 9 bases, in that order; junction bases with no gene match: 8. Germline CDR1 reads KGHSH; CDR2 reads LQKENI. The CDR3 has 15 amino acids. CDR3: CASSPAASGRGEQFF. The CDR3 region has the DNA TGTGCCAGCTCACCCGCGGCTAGCGGGAGAGGTGAGCAGTTCTTC.

V is TRBV7-8 and J is TRBJ2-7, with TRBD2 identical over 7 bases. This CDR3 has 14 residues. CDR1 SGHVS and CDR2 FQNEAQ come from the germline V gene. The V segment lost 1 base and the J segment 5 bases; nucleotides outside the gene matches: 5. CDR3 nucleotide sequence: TGTGCCAGCAGCTTAGGCCCGGGGGGAGACGAGCAGTACTTC. Translated, it gives CASSLGPGGDEQYF.

This chain connects TRBV12-3 or TRBV12-4 to TRBJ1-1; TRBD1 aligns across 7 bases. Trimming at V came to 7 bases and at J to 0 bases, leaving 5 bases not matched to a gene. The CDR3 covers 14 residues. The CDR3 here is CASTPTGMNTEAFF. The CDR3 DNA is TGTGCCAGCACCCCGACAGGGATGAACACTGAAGCTTTCTTT.

This clonotype has more than one count but fewer than ten. V and J are TRBV7-9 and TRBJ1-1, with TRBD1 matching 7 bases. Germline CDR1 and CDR2: SEHNR and FQNEAQ (reference sequence). The trim removed 3 bases at V and 6 bases at J, leaving 4 bases unmatched. CDR3 length: 13 residues. CDR3 nucleotide sequence: TGTGCCAGCAGCTTGGCTGACAGGGCTGAAGCTTTCTTT. Amino acid sequence: CASSLADRAEAFF.

This clonotype was recorded at least ten times. The chain carries TRBV19 and TRBJ1-4; D is perhaps TRBD1 (5 bases). This CDR3 comprises 15 residues. Germline CDR1 and CDR2: LNHDA and SQIVND (reference sequence). V gave up 2 bases and J gave up 8 bases, with 15 bases separating them. The CDR3 nucleotides are TGTGCCAGTAGTATACCCTGGGACTCACCAGAAAAACTGTTTTTT. Protein: CASSIPWDSPEKLFF.

The chain links TRBV6-6 to TRBJ1-6, with 11 positions matching TRBD1. The CDR3 covers 15 residues. V lost 2 bases to trimming and J lost 8 bases; unmatched junction nucleotides: 2. The V gene's germline CDR1 is MNHNY and CDR2 SVGAGI (reference sequence). The CDR3 loop reads CASSYGTGGDSPLHF. The CDR3, as DNA: TGTGCCAGCAGTTACGGGACAGGGGGGGATTCACCCCTCCACTTT.

This clonotype has a handful of counts. The J gene is TRBJ2-1, the V gene TRBV19, with D perhaps being TRBD1 or TRBD2 (5 bases each). V lost 8 bases to trimming and J lost 1 base, with 9 bases between them. CDR1 and CDR2 (germline): LNHDA, SQIVND (reference sequence). This CDR3 has 13 residues. The CDR3 loop is CASCEGSYNEQFF. The CDR3 bases are TGTGCCAGTTGCGAGGGGTCCTACAATGAGCAGTTCTTC.